This is a list of T cell receptor beta chains from one sample in a study of blood T cell repertoires in COVID-19. Libraries were prepared by immunoSEQ multiplex PCR; TCRdb keeps only in-frame clonotypes and omits some of them. Of about 150,000 clones listed, roughly nine tenths are singletons. The sequenced sample consisted of peripheral blood. The receptor source for this set is a woman in her 70s with acute or convalescent COVID-19. The CDR3 runs from the conserved cysteine through the conserved F or W. A D gene is named only where the DNA matches it firmly. Expanded clones are given a class, and other clones once, few, many or no size at all.

j_call v_call d_call clone_size cdr3_nt cdr3_aa
TRBJ1-2 TRBV5-6 . once TGTGCCAGCAACCCGTGGGAGGTTTCAGGCTACACCTTC CASNPWEVSGYTF
TRBJ1-2 TRBV6-5 TRBD1 . TGTGCCAGTATGACAGGGGAGGGCTATGGCTACACCTTC CASMTGEGYGYTF
TRBJ1-6 TRBV3-1/TRBV3-2 . . TGTGCCAGCAGCCAAGATAGAGGTTCACCCCTCCACTTT CASSQDRGSPLHF
TRBJ2-1 TRBV4-3 . . TGCGCCAGCAGCCAAGATCTGGAGGGGAGAAGGTTCTTC CASSQDLEGRRFF
TRBJ2-7 TRBV6-2/TRBV6-3 TRBD1 . TGTGCCAGCAGTTACCAGGGACAGTTGGTCGAGCAGTACTTC CASSYQGQLVEQYF
TRBJ2-1 TRBV5-6 . . TGTGCCAGCAGCTTGCCGGAGGACTCCTACAATGAGCAGTTCTTC CASSLPEDSYNEQFF
TRBJ1-5 TRBV6-5 TRBD1 . TGTGCCAGCAGATCGGGACAGGGTTCGAATCAGCCCCAGCATTTT CASRSGQGSNQPQHF
TRBJ1-2 TRBV2 TRBD1 once TGTGCCAGCAGTCGGACAGGGAACTATGGCTACACCTTC CASSRTGNYGYTF
TRBJ1-6 TRBV3-1/TRBV3-2 TRBD1 . TGTGCCAGCAGCTCGGGACAGAGGTCAAGAAGCTCCTATAATTCACCCCTCCACTTT CASSSGQRSRSSYNSPLHF
TRBJ2-1 TRBV19 . . TGTGCCAGTAGTATCTCTGGCCTAGCGAAATACAATGAGCAGTTCTTC CASSISGLAKYNEQFF
TRBJ1-1 TRBV18 TRBD1 few TGTGCCAGCTCCGGCCGGACAGGGGAAGCTTTCTTT CASSGRTGEAFF
TRBJ1-2 TRBV6-5 . . TGTGCCAGCAGGCCCGGGCTAGGGGGGGACTATGGCTACACCTTC CASRPGLGGDYGYTF
TRBJ2-1 TRBV19 TRBD2 . TGTGCCAGTAGCGGGACTAGCGGGGCGCTGGTGTACAATGAGCAGTTCTTC CASSGTSGALVYNEQFF
TRBJ1-2 TRBV5-8 TRBD1 . TGTGCCAGCAGCTTGTCTGGACAGGGGCGTGGTGGCTACACCTTC CASSLSGQGRGGYTF
TRBJ2-7 TRBV6-5 TRBD2 . TGTGCCAGCAGTTACCGACTAGCTAATGGGCCCTACGAGCAGTACTTC CASSYRLANGPYEQYF
TRBJ1-1 TRBV2 TRBD1 . TGTGCCAGCAGGTCCGACAGGGTGAACACTGAAGCTTTCTTT CASRSDRVNTEAFF
TRBJ2-3 TRBV19 TRBD2 . TGTGCCAGTAAACTGCGGGGGAAGGGCACAGATACGCAGTATTTT CASKLRGKGTDTQYF
TRBJ2-7 TRBV11-2 TRBD2 . TGTGCCAGCAGCCCGCGTGTGGGGGGGACTAATTACGAACAGTACTTC CASSPRVGGTNYEQYF
TRBJ2-7 TRBV9 . . TGTGCCAGCAGCGCAACCGGGGGCTCCTACGAGCAGTACTTC CASSATGGSYEQYF
TRBJ1-2 TRBV6-5 . . TGTGCCAGCAGTCTAACCTCTAACTATGGCTACACCTTC CASSLTSNYGYTF
TRBJ1-1 TRBV7-2 . . TGTGCCAGCAGCTGGGAGACGAACACTGAAGCTTTCTTT CASSWETNTEAFF
TRBJ2-3 TRBV29-1 TRBD1 once TGCAGCGTTGAGCTGGGACAGGGCACAGATACGCAGTATTTT CSVELGQGTDTQYF
TRBJ1-1 TRBV29-1 . . TGCAGCGTTGAGAGGACAGAAGGGTTGGCTTTCTTT CSVERTEGLAFF
TRBJ1-1 TRBV16 TRBD1 . TGTGCCAGCAGCCCCCCAGAGAACAGGGGGACGTCAAAGGCTTTCTTT CASSPPENRGTSKAFF
TRBJ2-7 TRBV28 TRBD2 . TGTGCCAGCAGATTAGCGGGAGGGCTCCTGGCTCTCGAGCAGTACTTC CASRLAGGLLALEQYF
TRBJ1-5 TRBV6-5 . few TGTGCCAGCAGGGGCAGGGACTGGAATCAGCCCCAGCATTTT CASRGRDWNQPQHF
TRBJ2-1 TRBV10-3 TRBD2 . TGTGCCATCAGTCCGGGACTAGCGGGAGTATATGAGCAGTTCTTC CAISPGLAGVYEQFF
TRBJ2-6 TRBV4-2 . . TGTGCCAGCAGCCAAGAATATTACTCTGGGGCCAACGTCCTGACTTTC CASSQEYYSGANVLTF
TRBJ2-2 TRBV9 TRBD1 . TGTGCCAGCAGCTCAGGGACAGGGACCGGGGAGCTGTTTTTT CASSSGTGTGELFF
TRBJ1-5 TRBV19 TRBD1 . TGTGCCAGTAGCCGGATAGGGACAGGGAGCAATCAGCCCCAGCATTTT CASSRIGTGSNQPQHF